This T cell receptor beta chain was sequenced in a study of blood T cell repertoires in COVID-19. Across the study: Sample material is recorded as cDNA or gDNA derived from T cells, B-cell-depleted T cells, or PBMCs.

Repertoires were generated with immunoSEQ multiplex PCR, while TCRdb's copy carries only in-frame clones and drops some. The table has about 200,000 clones, 94% seen once. CDR1 and CDR2 (germline): SGHRS, YFSETQ. CDR3 length: 14 residues. V lost 4 bases to trimming and J lost 5 bases; unmatched junction nucleotides: 7. The sample was peripheral blood. This sequence originates from a man aged 25 to 45 with COVID-19, enrolled during active disease. The chain employs TRBV5-1 and TRBJ1-1; 8 bases align to TRBD1. The CDR3 loop is CASSPQGARTEAFF. The CDR3 nucleotides read TGCGCCAGCAGCCCCCAGGGGGCGAGAACTGAAGCTTTCTTT.